This T cell receptor (beta chain) was identified in a study of Graves' ophthalmopathy and Graves' hyperthyroidism. This clonotype was recorded many times. The CDR3 loop spans 14 amino acids. Deletions cut 7 bases from V and 3 bases from J, with 16 bases between. Amplification of the TCR beta CDR3 regions used RNA transcripts (as template). First-round RT-PCR with HTBI primers preceded a second-round multiplex PCR. MiXCR was run by TCRdb on the multiplex PCR reads, yielding one entry per CDR3 protein. The table records 620,000 or so distinct CDR3 sequences, about a fifth of them present only once. Sequencing was performed on peripheral blood. The chain links TRBV12-3 or TRBV12-4 to TRBJ2-7, with a tentative D call TRBD1 (5 bases). This clonotype was obtained from a woman aged 18-29 years with stable Graves' hyperthyroidism. Some clones in this sample may be carry-over from other donors' samples. Here the CDR3 reads CASNLEGVGYEQYF. The CDR3 DNA follows: TGTGCCAGCAACCTAGAAGGGGTTGGCTACGAGCAGTACTTC.